The clone carrying this T cell receptor beta chain was found a few times. The antigen is not known. The investigators reverse transcribed all of the isolated RNA, so they sequenced expressed TCRB transcripts. Read counts averaged roughly 3.7 million for samples of naive, central memory and regulatory T cells. The assay was immunoSEQ multiplex PCR, and TCRdb's table has in-frame clones only and misses some. The data hold about 340,000 clones, with 13% observed a single time. CDR1 is SGHNT, CDR2 YYREEE, per germline (reference sequence). The J segment lost 0 bases and the V segment lost 0 bases, leaving 6 bases of the junction unmatched. The CDR3 is 16 amino acids. These data come from a study of beta chain features in type 1 diabetes. Study overall: Across the samples, about 110,000,000 sorted cells were examined in total. Notes on the study in general: Among type 1 diabetes patients, VDJ junctions had fewer insertions and more deletions. Type 1 diabetes patients had moderately but significantly shorter TCRB CDR3s in all four CD4+ subsets.

The chain is built from TRBV5-4 and TRBJ2-7; 7 bases match TRBD1. The sequenced sample was naive CD4+ T cells from blood. The source is a woman aged 18-29 years with type 1 diabetes. In DNA, the CDR3 is TGTGCCAGCAGCTTGGATAGACAGGGCGTCTCCTACGAGCAGTACTTC. Its protein product is CASSLDRQGVSYEQYF.